This T cell receptor beta chain derives from a study of spatial heterogeneity in lung cancer. General observations from the study: Mutation counts in tumors were tracked by counts of expanded intratumoral alpha and beta TCRs.

The time point was: sample taken at primary tumor resection. With 1 base clipped from V and 9 bases from J, the junction kept 8 bases outside the gene matches. The CDR3 sequence is 15 residues long. Germline V gene sequence: CDR1 LGHNA, CDR2 YNFKEQ. Unique molecular identifiers tagged every individual TCR cDNA molecule. TCRdb passed the 5' RACE reads through MiXCR, listing each CDR3 protein once. The sample has approximately 2,600 distinct CDR3 sequences, about 7.4% seen once. This clonotype is classed as medium-sized. Antigen: not known. The source material was lung tumor tissue, sampled at surgery. This chain links TRBV4-2 with TRBJ2-1; 8 bases map to TRBD2. The clonotype originates from a female donor with early-stage non-small cell lung cancer. The CDR3 DNA sequence: TGTGCCAGCAGCCAAGCCGGGGGGGCCCCCGTTGAGCAGTTCTTC. This gives the protein CASSQAGGAPVEQFF.